This T cell receptor (beta chain) is from a study of cytotoxic CD8 clonotypes in ibrutinib-treated CLL. Across the whole study: The study included around twelve relapsed/refractory and 15 treatment-naive patients; approximately 17 had IGHV unmutated disease.

The CDR3 consists of 16 residues. Germline V gene sequence: CDR1 MNHEY, CDR2 SMNVEV (reference sequence). V gave up 5 bases and J gave up 4 bases, with 21 bases separating them. As input for TCR beta libraries, about 1.9 micrograms of genomic DNA came from cryopreserved PBMCs. Depth targeted 1 in 200,000 to 1 in 1 million T cells, averaging 10x coverage per clonotype. Profiling relied on immunoSEQ multiplex PCR, and the TCRdb table lists in-frame clones only, not all of them. The sample yields around 250,000 clones, roughly 70% seen once. A note on this clone: As yet, its antigen is unknown.

Whole-study results and caveats: Contraction or stability on treatment characterized the public clonotypes, which were uncommon.

The sample consisted of PBMCs, taken after 24 months of ibrutinib treatment. The rearrangement uses TRBV27 and TRBJ2-7; either TRBD1 or TRBD2 may fit D (6 bases each). This TCR was sampled from a human donor with chronic lymphocytic leukemia. The CDR3 loop reads CASSRTGVGGQYEQYF. For the CDR3, the DNA is TGTGCCAGCAGTCGGACGGGAGTCGGGGGCCAATACGAGCAGTACTTC.